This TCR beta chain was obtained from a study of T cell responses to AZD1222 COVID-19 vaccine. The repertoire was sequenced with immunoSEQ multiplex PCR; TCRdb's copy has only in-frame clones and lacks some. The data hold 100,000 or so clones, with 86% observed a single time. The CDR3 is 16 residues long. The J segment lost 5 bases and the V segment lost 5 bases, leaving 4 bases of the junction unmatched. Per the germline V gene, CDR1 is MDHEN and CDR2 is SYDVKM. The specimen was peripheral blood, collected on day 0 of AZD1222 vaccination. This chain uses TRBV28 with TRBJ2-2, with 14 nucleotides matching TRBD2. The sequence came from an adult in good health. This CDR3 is CASSGLAGGWTGELFF. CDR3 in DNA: TGTGCCAGCAGTGGACTAGCGGGAGGTTGGACCGGGGAGCTGTTTTTT.